This T cell receptor beta chain emerged from a study of blood T cells in healthy people across ages. Study results and limitations: Diversity of TCR beta per million T cells declined in a roughly linear way with age.

Alongside a J-beta primer mix, a sample-barcoded 5' primer served in a second PCR lasting about 7 to 11 cycles. Via MiXCR, TCRdb re-called the 5' RACE reads, giving one row per CDR3 protein. In the table there are over 1.5 million distinct CDR3 sequences, about 50% of which are singletons. A minimum of 6 micrograms of total RNA was extracted per sample. This CDR3 has 14 residues. Per the germline V gene, CDR1 is MNHEY and CDR2 is SVGAGI. Trimming removed 2 bases at V and 4 bases at J, with 10 bases between. In its sample, this clonotype was seen a few times. The antigen is unknown. Material for sequencing was blood. This TCR came from a woman aged 40 to 50 in good health. V and J are TRBV6-5 and TRBJ2-3; possibly TRBD2 for D (5 bases). This CDR3 reads CASSYLSLADTQYF. CDR3 nucleotide sequence: TGTGCCAGCAGTTACCTCTCACTAGCAGATACGCAGTATTTT.